This T cell receptor (beta chain) was profiled in a study of CD8 T cells in Susac syndrome. Trimming pared 3 bases from V and 7 bases from J, leaving 11 bases between. CDR1 is KGHDR and CDR2 is SFDVKD in the germline V gene. The CDR3 extends over 13 amino acids. After extraction with the RNeasy kit, roughly 0.5 to 1 ug of the RNA was reverse transcribed using random hexamers. The authors amplified TCR beta CDR3 across 54 Vbeta and 13 Jbeta using immunoSEQ multiplex PCR. One entry per CDR3 protein, called by TCRdb with MiXCR from the immunoSEQ multiplex PCR reads. The top ten hold over 0.25% of the sample, which has some 150,000 distinct CDR3 sequences, about 93% seen once.

The sequenced sample was CD8+ T cells from PBMCs. V and J are TRBV24-1 and TRBJ1-1; TRBD1 is a possible D gene (6 bases). This TCR was recovered from a human donor in good health. The CDR3 here is CATSDPDSFEAFF. The CDR3 coding sequence is TGTGCCACCAGTGATCCGGACAGTTTTGAAGCTTTCTTT.